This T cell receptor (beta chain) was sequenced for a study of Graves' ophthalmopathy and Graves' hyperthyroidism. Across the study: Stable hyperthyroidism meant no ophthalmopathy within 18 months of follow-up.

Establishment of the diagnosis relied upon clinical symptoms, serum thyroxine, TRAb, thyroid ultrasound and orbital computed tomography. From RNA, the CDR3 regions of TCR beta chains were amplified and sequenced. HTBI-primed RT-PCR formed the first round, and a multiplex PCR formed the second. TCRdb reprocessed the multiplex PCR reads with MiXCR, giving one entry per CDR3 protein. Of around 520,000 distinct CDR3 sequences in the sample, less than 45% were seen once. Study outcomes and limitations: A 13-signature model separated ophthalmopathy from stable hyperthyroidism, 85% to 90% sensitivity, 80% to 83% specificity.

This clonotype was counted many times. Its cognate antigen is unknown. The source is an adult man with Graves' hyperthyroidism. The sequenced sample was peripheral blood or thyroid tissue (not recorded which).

CDR3 sequence (DNA): TGTGCCAGCAGTACAGCCAATCAGCCCCAGCATTTT. The encoded protein is CASSTANQPQHF. This rearrangement joins TRBV6-6 to TRBJ1-5; no reliable D call. With 5 bases removed from V and 3 bases from J, the gap between germline ends came to 5 bases. This CDR3 comprises 12 residues. The V gene's germline CDR1 is MNHNY and CDR2 SVGAGI (reference sequence).